The subject of this entry is one T cell receptor beta chain. The entry originates in a study of shared T cell receptors in the human thymus. This table comes from immunoSEQ multiplex PCR, and its TCRdb copy is limited to in-frame clones, with some not included. The sample carries hundreds of thousands of clones, about 90% recorded once. Per the germline V gene, CDR1 is SGDLS and CDR2 is YYNGEE. The CDR3 runs to 17 residues. The V and J ends lost 2 bases and 8 bases, in that order; junction bases with no gene match: 15. These same records also appear under a second study, on human thymus T cells.

The sample comprised thymocytes. This clonotype originated in a boy in the first two years of life with a congenital heart defect. This chain uses TRBV9 with TRBJ1-4; 7 nucleotides align to TRBD1. CDR3 bases: TGTGCCAGCAGCGTTTGGACAGGCGAAACCCCGGGGGAAAAACTGTTTTTT. This codes for CASSVWTGETPGEKLFF.